Listed below are T cell receptor beta chains from one sample, sequenced in a study of T cells in Graves' hyperthyroidism and ophthalmopathy. TCRdb fed the multiplex PCR reads into MiXCR, producing one record per CDR3 protein. The table has hundreds of thousands of distinct CDR3 sequences, less than 25% seen once. Specimen: blood. The receptors here all came from a man aged 25-45 years with Graves' ophthalmopathy. CDR3s include the opening cysteine and the closing phenylalanine or tryptophan. Fields, in order: CDR3 DNA, CDR3 protein, J gene, clone size, V gene, D gene. A D gene is named only where the DNA matches it firmly. Rows may omit the clone size; those that give it use once, few, many or a size class.

CDR3nt: TGTGCCGTTAGCGGTTCTATCGTTGGGGCCAACGTCCTGACTTTC; CDR3aa: CAVSGSIVGANVLTF; j_gene: TRBJ2-6; abundance: NA; v_gene: TRBV7-2; d_gene: NA
CDR3nt: TGTGCCAGCAGTTTGCCTCCAGGATCACGGACTAGCGGGCCCACCGGGGAGCTGTTTTTT; CDR3aa: CASSLPPGSRTSGPTGELFF; j_gene: TRBJ2-2; abundance: NA; v_gene: TRBV28; d_gene: TRBD2
CDR3nt: TGTGCCAGTAGTACCCGACAGGGTTGGAATCAGCCCCAGCATTTT; CDR3aa: CASSTRQGWNQPQHF; j_gene: TRBJ1-5; abundance: NA; v_gene: TRBV19; d_gene: TRBD1
CDR3nt: TGTGCCAGCAGTTACTCCGGGGGAGGGCCCCTCGGAGGCGAGCAGTACTTC; CDR3aa: CASSYSGGGPLGGEQYF; j_gene: TRBJ2-7; abundance: few; v_gene: TRBV6-7; d_gene: TRBD2
CDR3nt: TGTGCCAGCAGGACTACCGGGACAGCGAATGAAAAACTGTTTTTT; CDR3aa: CASRTTGTANEKLFF; j_gene: TRBJ1-4; abundance: NA; v_gene: TRBV2; d_gene: TRBD1
CDR3nt: TGCGCCACCCGAGGGGCTTCCTACAATGAGCAGTTCTTC; CDR3aa: CATRGASYNEQFF; j_gene: TRBJ2-1; abundance: few; v_gene: TRBV10-2; d_gene: NA
CDR3nt: TGTGCCAGCAGCCAAGAACATAAACTGGGTAGCGGGAGCTACGAGCAGTACTTC; CDR3aa: CASSQEHKLGSGSYEQYF; j_gene: TRBJ2-7; abundance: NA; v_gene: TRBV4-2; d_gene: TRBD2
CDR3nt: TGCAGCGTTGATAGCGGGAGGGGAACAGATACGCAGTATTTT; CDR3aa: CSVDSGRGTDTQYF; j_gene: TRBJ2-3; abundance: many; v_gene: TRBV29-1; d_gene: TRBD2
CDR3nt: TGTGCCAGCAGCCCCGCCGTTGGCGGGAGAAATGAGCAGTTCTTC; CDR3aa: CASSPAVGGRNEQFF; j_gene: TRBJ2-1; abundance: many; v_gene: TRBV5-4; d_gene: TRBD2
CDR3nt: TGTGCCTGGAGACTAGCGGGAGGGTCCTACGAGCAGTACTTC; CDR3aa: CAWRLAGGSYEQYF; j_gene: TRBJ2-7; abundance: NA; v_gene: TRBV30; d_gene: TRBD2
CDR3nt: TGTGACTGGAGTCGGACAGGGGGTTACAATGAGCAGTTCTTC; CDR3aa: CDWSRTGGYNEQFF; j_gene: TRBJ2-1; abundance: NA; v_gene: TRBV30; d_gene: TRBD1
CDR3nt: TGTGCCAGCAGTCGCGTTGAGGTCACAGGGGAGCTGTTTTTT; CDR3aa: CASSRVEVTGELFF; j_gene: TRBJ2-2; abundance: NA; v_gene: TRBV2; d_gene: NA
CDR3nt: TGTGCCAGCAGTATAGGCGGGGGGGGATTCTACGAGCAGTACTTC; CDR3aa: CASSIGGGGFYEQYF; j_gene: TRBJ2-7; abundance: many; v_gene: TRBV11-2; d_gene: TRBD2
CDR3nt: TGTGCCATCAGTGCCAACCCGTCGGTCGTGGCCCAGCATTTT; CDR3aa: CAISANPSVVAQHF; j_gene: TRBJ1-5; abundance: few; v_gene: TRBV10-3; d_gene: NA
CDR3nt: TGTGCCAGCAGTTCGGATACAGGACGCGACGCTGGGGCCAACGTCCTGACTTTC; CDR3aa: CASSSDTGRDAGANVLTF; j_gene: TRBJ2-6; abundance: NA; v_gene: TRBV28; d_gene: NA
CDR3nt: TGTGCCAGCTCACAGAGACAGGGTGCTGAAGCTTTCTTT; CDR3aa: CASSQRQGAEAFF; j_gene: TRBJ1-1; abundance: many; v_gene: TRBV18; d_gene: TRBD1
CDR3nt: TGTGCCAGCAGCCCTTCGTGGCATAACATTCAGTACTTC; CDR3aa: CASSPSWHNIQYF; j_gene: TRBJ2-4; abundance: NA; v_gene: TRBV28; d_gene: NA
CDR3nt: TGTGCCAGTGCCGCTGGAGGGGGGCTTTACACTGAAGCTTTCTTT; CDR3aa: CASAAGGGLYTEAFF; j_gene: TRBJ1-1; abundance: NA; v_gene: TRBV6-1; d_gene: NA
CDR3nt: TGTGCCAGCCGCACTCCCCGTGGGGCCTACGAGCAGTACTTC; CDR3aa: CASRTPRGAYEQYF; j_gene: TRBJ2-7; abundance: many; v_gene: TRBV28; d_gene: NA
CDR3nt: TGTGCCTGGAGTGCCTCGGGTGGTCAAGAGACCCAGTACTTC; CDR3aa: CAWSASGGQETQYF; j_gene: TRBJ2-5; abundance: NA; v_gene: TRBV30; d_gene: NA
CDR3nt: TGTGCCAGCACCCAAGCGGGGGTTCGCAATCAGCCCCAGCATTTT; CDR3aa: CASTQAGVRNQPQHF; j_gene: TRBJ1-5; abundance: many; v_gene: TRBV28; d_gene: NA
CDR3nt: TGTGCCAGCACCCTCGGACAGTCACTCTCTGGGGCCAACGTCCTGACTTTC; CDR3aa: CASTLGQSLSGANVLTF; j_gene: TRBJ2-6; abundance: few; v_gene: TRBV28; d_gene: NA
CDR3nt: TGTGCCAGCAGCGCTATTTGGACTGTTTTCCACTTC; CDR3aa: CASSAIWTVFHF; j_gene: TRBJ2-5; abundance: NA; v_gene: TRBV6-2/TRBV6-3; d_gene: NA
CDR3nt: TGTGCCTGGAGTGCTGAGTGGAGTGGAAACTACGAGCAGTACTTC; CDR3aa: CAWSAEWSGNYEQYF; j_gene: TRBJ2-7; abundance: few; v_gene: TRBV30; d_gene: NA
CDR3nt: TGTGCCAGCAGTTACCTGACTAGTTTGATGACAAAAGAGACCCAGTACTTC; CDR3aa: CASSYLTSLMTKETQYF; j_gene: TRBJ2-5; abundance: NA; v_gene: TRBV6-2/TRBV6-3; d_gene: NA
CDR3nt: TGTGCCAGCAGTGATATGGCACAGCCCGAAGCTTTCTTT; CDR3aa: CASSDMAQPEAFF; j_gene: TRBJ1-1; abundance: few; v_gene: TRBV2; d_gene: NA
CDR3nt: TGTGCCAGCAGACCGGGACAGGCGTACTCTGGAAACACCATATATTTT; CDR3aa: CASRPGQAYSGNTIYF; j_gene: TRBJ1-3; abundance: few; v_gene: TRBV27; d_gene: TRBD1
CDR3nt: TGTGCCATCAGTGAGTCAGGGGGAGGCTATGGCTACACCTTC; CDR3aa: CAISESGGGYGYTF; j_gene: TRBJ1-2; abundance: few; v_gene: TRBV10-3; d_gene: NA
CDR3nt: TGTGCCACCAGGGGGACAGGGGGACAGCCCCAGCATTTT; CDR3aa: CATRGTGGQPQHF; j_gene: TRBJ1-5; abundance: NA; v_gene: TRBV15; d_gene: TRBD1
CDR3nt: TGTGCCAGCAGTGACCGTAGGGAAAGGATTGAAGAGACCCAGTACTTC; CDR3aa: CASSDRRERIEETQYF; j_gene: TRBJ2-5; abundance: NA; v_gene: TRBV25-1; d_gene: NA
CDR3nt: TGTGCCAGCAGTTGGGCTAGCGCCCTTGGTGAGACCCAGTACTTC; CDR3aa: CASSWASALGETQYF; j_gene: TRBJ2-5; abundance: few; v_gene: TRBV6-2/TRBV6-3; d_gene: NA
CDR3nt: TGTGCCAGCTCCTCGACCGGTTGGGAAGGAGAGACCCAGTACTTC; CDR3aa: CASSSTGWEGETQYF; j_gene: TRBJ2-5; abundance: NA; v_gene: TRBV9; d_gene: NA
CDR3nt: TGTGCTAGTGGTACCGGCAGCGGGTCCTACAATGAGCAGTTCTTC; CDR3aa: CASGTGSGSYNEQFF; j_gene: TRBJ2-1; abundance: NA; v_gene: TRBV12-5; d_gene: NA
CDR3nt: TGTGCCAGCAGCTTGGGGACTAGCGGGAGGCACGAGCAGTACTTC; CDR3aa: CASSLGTSGRHEQYF; j_gene: TRBJ2-7; abundance: few; v_gene: TRBV7-2; d_gene: TRBD2
CDR3nt: TGCAGTGCGGACGGAGGGTTTGAAGCTTTCTTT; CDR3aa: CSADGGFEAFF; j_gene: TRBJ1-1; abundance: NA; v_gene: TRBV20-1; d_gene: NA
CDR3nt: TGTGCCAGCACCCCCGTCACCCAGGGGAACACTGAAGCTTTCTTT; CDR3aa: CASTPVTQGNTEAFF; j_gene: TRBJ1-1; abundance: many; v_gene: TRBV5-5; d_gene: NA
CDR3nt: TGTGCCAGCATCCCGAGACTAGCGGGAGAATACGAGCAGTACTTC; CDR3aa: CASIPRLAGEYEQYF; j_gene: TRBJ2-7; abundance: many; v_gene: TRBV5-8; d_gene: TRBD2
CDR3nt: TGTGCCAGCAGCCAATTCGCCAGGGCTTCTGGAAACACCATATATTTT; CDR3aa: CASSQFARASGNTIYF; j_gene: TRBJ1-3; abundance: many; v_gene: TRBV3-1; d_gene: NA
CDR3nt: TGTGCCAGCCTCGACGGACAGGGGGCTCTGACGAATCAGCCCCAGCATTTT; CDR3aa: CASLDGQGALTNQPQHF; j_gene: TRBJ1-5; abundance: NA; v_gene: TRBV19; d_gene: TRBD1
CDR3nt: TGCGCCAGCAGCCCGTGGGGGTATGGCAATCAGCCCCAGCATTTT; CDR3aa: CASSPWGYGNQPQHF; j_gene: TRBJ1-5; abundance: few; v_gene: TRBV4-1; d_gene: NA
CDR3nt: TGTGCCAGCAGCCAAGATCACCTACCCGAATACAATGAGCAGTTCTTC; CDR3aa: CASSQDHLPEYNEQFF; j_gene: TRBJ2-1; abundance: NA; v_gene: TRBV14; d_gene: NA
CDR3nt: TGCGCCAGCAGCCATTTGGAGGGAGGCACCGGGGAGCTGTTTTTT; CDR3aa: CASSHLEGGTGELFF; j_gene: TRBJ2-2; abundance: NA; v_gene: TRBV4-1; d_gene: NA
CDR3nt: TGTGCCAGCAGCTTCCAGGGACAGGGCAACACCGGGGAGCTGTTTTTT; CDR3aa: CASSFQGQGNTGELFF; j_gene: TRBJ2-2; abundance: many; v_gene: TRBV7-3; d_gene: TRBD1
CDR3nt: TGCGCCAGCAGCTTACTAGCGGTGGGGGCGAACAATGAGCAGTTCTTC; CDR3aa: CASSLLAVGANNEQFF; j_gene: TRBJ2-1; abundance: NA; v_gene: TRBV5-1; d_gene: TRBD2
CDR3nt: TGCAGTGCCCTCGACAGGGGGATAGCAATGAACACTGAAGCTTTCTTT; CDR3aa: CSALDRGIAMNTEAFF; j_gene: TRBJ1-1; abundance: many; v_gene: TRBV20-1; d_gene: TRBD1
CDR3nt: TGTGCCAGCAGCTTACCCCGGACTAGCGGAAACAATGAGCAGTTCTTC; CDR3aa: CASSLPRTSGNNEQFF; j_gene: TRBJ2-1; abundance: few; v_gene: TRBV7-9; d_gene: TRBD2
CDR3nt: TGCAGCGTTGAAGGAGGGGACGTGAGAGATACGCAGTATTTT; CDR3aa: CSVEGGDVRDTQYF; j_gene: TRBJ2-3; abundance: NA; v_gene: TRBV29-1; d_gene: NA
CDR3nt: TGTGCCAGCAGCTTAACCTTAGGGGGGAAAGAGACCCAGTACTTC; CDR3aa: CASSLTLGGKETQYF; j_gene: TRBJ2-5; abundance: many; v_gene: TRBV5-6; d_gene: NA
CDR3nt: TGTGCCAGCAGGTACACAGGGGGCAGAGACGAGCAGTACTTC; CDR3aa: CASRYTGGRDEQYF; j_gene: TRBJ2-7; abundance: NA; v_gene: TRBV6-5; d_gene: TRBD1
CDR3nt: TGTGCCAGCAGCAAGCCCCCGAGCTACGAGCAGTACTTC; CDR3aa: CASSKPPSYEQYF; j_gene: TRBJ2-7; abundance: once; v_gene: TRBV11-2; d_gene: NA
CDR3nt: TGTGCCAGCAGTGAATCGACAGGGGGCGTTGGCTACACCTTC; CDR3aa: CASSESTGGVGYTF; j_gene: TRBJ1-2; abundance: once; v_gene: TRBV6-1; d_gene: TRBD1
CDR3nt: TGTGTCCCAGAGGGAGGTACAGACCCCTACGAGCAGTACTTC; CDR3aa: CVPEGGTDPYEQYF; j_gene: TRBJ2-7; abundance: NA; v_gene: TRBV28; d_gene: NA
CDR3nt: TGTGCCACCAGCGACCGTTTACCGGGACGGTACTCCTACGAGCAGTACTTC; CDR3aa: CATSDRLPGRYSYEQYF; j_gene: TRBJ2-7; abundance: few; v_gene: TRBV10-3; d_gene: NA
CDR3nt: TGTGCCACCAGCAGGAGGGGGACTAGGGGCAATGAGCAGTTCTTC; CDR3aa: CATSRRGTRGNEQFF; j_gene: TRBJ2-1; abundance: NA; v_gene: TRBV15; d_gene: TRBD2
CDR3nt: TGCGCCAGCAGCCCCGGTGGCGTCAACTCCTATAATTCACCCCTCCACTTT; CDR3aa: CASSPGGVNSYNSPLHF; j_gene: TRBJ1-6; abundance: NA; v_gene: TRBV4-1; d_gene: NA
CDR3nt: TGCGCCAGCAGCCAAGATCGGGCAGGGGCTCGGGGTACTGAAGCTTTCTTT; CDR3aa: CASSQDRAGARGTEAFF; j_gene: TRBJ1-1; abundance: NA; v_gene: TRBV4-1; d_gene: NA
CDR3nt: TGTGCCAGCAGCCAAGTCCCTAGCGCCGCAGATACGCAGTATTTT; CDR3aa: CASSQVPSAADTQYF; j_gene: TRBJ2-3; abundance: many; v_gene: TRBV3-1; d_gene: NA
CDR3nt: TGTGCCAGCAGCGAAGGACTAGCGGACACCGGGGAGCTGTTTTTT; CDR3aa: CASSEGLADTGELFF; j_gene: TRBJ2-2; abundance: few; v_gene: TRBV9; d_gene: TRBD2
CDR3nt: TGTGCCAGCAGTGAAAACAGGGGGCGTGACACCGGGGAGCTGTTTTTT; CDR3aa: CASSENRGRDTGELFF; j_gene: TRBJ2-2; abundance: few; v_gene: TRBV12-3/TRBV12-4; d_gene: TRBD1
CDR3nt: TGCGCCAGCAGCCAGGGGTCCAGGAACACTGAAGCTTTCTTT; CDR3aa: CASSQGSRNTEAFF; j_gene: TRBJ1-1; abundance: few; v_gene: TRBV4-1; d_gene: NA